These T cell receptor beta chains were read from a single sample in a study of blood T cell repertoires in COVID-19. TCRdb's copy holds only in-frame clones and misses some; the assay was immunoSEQ multiplex PCR. The data show about 140,000 clones, with roughly 81% seen just once and more than 8.5% held by the top ten. Input material: peripheral blood. Source of these receptors: a woman between 45 and 60 years old with active or convalescent COVID-19. Both conserved end residues are part of each CDR3. D genes are given only for firm matches. Some rows have no size entry. The others give once, few or many, or a class for an expanded clone.

CDR3,DNA,size,D,V,J
CAISETRGTQYF,TGTGCCATCAGTGAAACTAGAGGCACGCAGTATTTT,.,.,TRBV10-3,TRBJ2-3
CATQAGGQETQYF,TGCGCCACCCAAGCGGGAGGGCAAGAGACCCAGTACTTC,.,TRBD2,TRBV5-1,TRBJ2-5
CAWSVLAGGKRNIQYF,TGTGCCTGGAGTGTACTAGCGGGGGGGAAACGAAACATTCAGTACTTC,.,TRBD2,TRBV30,TRBJ2-4
CATGTGVTYNEQFF,TGTGCCACCGGGACAGGGGTAACCTACAATGAGCAGTTCTTC,.,TRBD1,TRBV28,TRBJ2-1
CASSRQSLATNEKLFF,TGTGCCAGTAGCCGACAGTCTCTCGCAACTAATGAAAAACTGTTTTTT,.,.,TRBV19,TRBJ1-4
CASSLTGPAYEQYF,TGTGCCAGCAGCTTGACAGGGCCAGCCTACGAGCAGTACTTC,few,TRBD1,TRBV7-9,TRBJ2-7
CASSALDSHTDTQYF,TGTGCCAGCAGCGCCCTGGACAGCCACACAGATACGCAGTATTTT,.,.,TRBV9,TRBJ2-3
CASSLGQEYNEQFF,TGCGCCAGCAGCTTGGGACAGGAGTACAATGAGCAGTTCTTC,.,.,TRBV5-1,TRBJ2-1
CASSSLGTNYEQYF,TGTGCCAGCAGCTCTCTGGGGACAAACTACGAGCAGTACTTC,.,.,TRBV5-6,TRBJ2-7
CAWTRGLTNEKLFF,TGTGCCTGGACCAGGGGGTTAACTAATGAAAAACTGTTTTTT,.,TRBD1,TRBV30,TRBJ1-4
CASTPDTLATGELFF,TGTGCCAGCACTCCAGACACCCTGGCCACCGGGGAGCTGTTTTTT,.,.,TRBV7-2,TRBJ2-2
CASSLPPGAANYGYTF,TGTGCCAGCAGCTTGCCGCCGGGAGCGGCTAACTATGGCTACACCTTC,.,.,TRBV5-4,TRBJ1-2
CASSEGTVGNTIYF,TGTGCCAGCAGCGAGGGGACAGTGGGAAACACCATATATTTT,.,TRBD1,TRBV9,TRBJ1-3
CASSLSTGSSYGYTF,TGTGCCAGCAGCTTATCCACAGGTTCAAGCTATGGCTACACCTTC,.,.,TRBV7-2,TRBJ1-2
CSVDVGDRDTDTQYF,TGCAGCGTTGATGTCGGGGACAGGGACACAGATACGCAGTATTTT,few,TRBD1,TRBV29-1,TRBJ2-3
CASSFWGTGGISEKLFF,TGCGCCAGCAGCTTTTGGGGAACAGGGGGTATCTCCGAAAAACTGTTTTTT,.,TRBD1,TRBV5-1,TRBJ1-4
CASSQTQTNEQFF,TGTGCCAGCAGCCAAACACAGACCAATGAGCAGTTCTTC,.,.,TRBV14,TRBJ2-1
CASSQAGVAGAYNEQFF,TGTGCCAGCAGCCAGGCCGGGGTAGCCGGAGCCTACAATGAGCAGTTCTTC,.,.,TRBV4-2,TRBJ2-1
CASSTKLGTDTQYF,TGTGCCAGCAGCACGAAACTAGGTACAGATACGCAGTATTTT,.,.,TRBV5-4,TRBJ2-3
CASRPSGTSGGDEQFF,TGTGCCAGCAGACCTTCCGGGACTAGCGGGGGCGATGAGCAGTTCTTC,once,TRBD2,TRBV2,TRBJ2-1
CASSNPGTVGSVGEQYF,TGTGCCAGCAGCAATCCCGGGACAGTGGGGTCTGTTGGCGAGCAGTACTTC,.,TRBD1,TRBV27,TRBJ2-7
CASKDLRVHGELFF,TGTGCCAGCAAGGACTTAAGGGTTCACGGGGAGCTGTTTTTT,.,.,TRBV27,TRBJ2-2
CASSLGQETQYF,TGTGCCAGCAGTCTCGGCCAAGAGACCCAGTACTTC,.,.,TRBV2,TRBJ2-5
CASSHVEGAEAFF,TGTGCCAGCAGCCATGTAGAAGGGGCTGAAGCTTTCTTT,.,.,TRBV11-2,TRBJ1-1
CASSINRGRNGELFF,TGTGCCAGCAGTATCAACAGGGGGCGTAACGGGGAGCTGTTTTTT,.,TRBD1,TRBV2,TRBJ2-2
CASSPFQGALSGANVLTF,TGTGCCAGCTCACCATTCCAGGGGGCTCTCTCTGGGGCCAACGTCCTGACTTTC,.,TRBD1,TRBV18,TRBJ2-6
CATSRDAARTIYF,TGTGCCACCAGCAGAGATGCGGCGCGCACCATATATTTT,.,.,TRBV15,TRBJ1-3
CASSAGYNEQFF,TGTGCCAGCAGCGCAGGATACAATGAGCAGTTCTTC,.,.,TRBV2,TRBJ2-1
CASSLAGGQIRAFF,TGTGCCAGCAGCTTGGCTGGAGGGCAAATAAGAGCTTTCTTT,.,.,TRBV5-6,TRBJ1-1
CASSPGNTDTQYF,TGTGCCAGCAGCCCCGGGAACACAGATACGCAGTATTTT,.,.,TRBV9,TRBJ2-3
CASSSPGGTYTGELFF,TGTGCCAGCAGTTCCCCGGGTGGCACCTACACCGGGGAGCTGTTTTTT,.,.,TRBV6-2/TRBV6-3,TRBJ2-2
CASSLGGDGSTDTQYF,TGTGCCAGCAGCTTAGGGGGGGACGGGAGCACAGATACGCAGTATTTT,few,.,TRBV11-3,TRBJ2-3
CASSQTRGGAEETQYF,TGTGCCAGCAGCCAAACCCGCGGGGGGGCCGAGGAGACCCAGTACTTC,.,TRBD2,TRBV4-2,TRBJ2-5
CAWDKIQGGEKLFF,TGTGCCTGGGATAAAATTCAGGGAGGTGAAAAACTGTTTTTT,.,.,TRBV30,TRBJ1-4
CASSTTGTGNYGYTF,TGTGCCAGTAGTACCACCGGGACAGGGAACTATGGCTACACCTTC,.,TRBD1,TRBV19,TRBJ1-2
CASSLGTSSYNEQFF,TGTGCCAGCAGCTTGGGGACTAGCTCCTACAATGAGCAGTTCTTC,.,TRBD2,TRBV7-6,TRBJ2-1
CASSLESGTKLGAFF,TGTGCCAGCAGCTTAGAATCAGGTACAAAATTGGGAGCTTTCTTT,.,.,TRBV13,TRBJ1-1
CASSPGGSYEQYF,TGCGCCAGCAGCCCCGGGGGTAGCTACGAGCAGTACTTC,.,.,TRBV4-1,TRBJ2-7
CASSTYSGTVLNQPQHF,TGTGCCAGTAGTACCTACTCCGGGACAGTCCTTAATCAGCCCCAGCATTTT,many,TRBD1,TRBV19,TRBJ1-5
CASSDRGRNSPLHF,TGTGCCAGTTCGGACAGGGGGCGTAATTCACCCCTCCACTTT,.,TRBD1,TRBV19,TRBJ1-6